The 8 T cell receptor beta chains given below trace back to one sample, sequenced in a study of OX40 agonist ivuxolimab in advanced cancers. The repertoire was sequenced with immunoSEQ multiplex PCR; TCRdb's copy has only in-frame clones and lacks some. The sample yields tens of thousands of clones, approximately 86% seen once. The sample was CD4+ or CD8+ T cells sorted from blood, taken in a trial of the OX40 agonist ivuxolimab. These receptors were obtained from an adult with an advanced solid tumor such as melanoma, head and neck, liver or kidney cancer.

This clone appeared once. The gene calls are TRBV20-1 and TRBJ2-1; D may be TRBD1 (5 bases). The CDR3 length is 11 residues. Germline V gene sequence: CDR1 DFQATT, CDR2 SNEGSKA (reference sequence). Trimming shortened V by 7 bases and J by 9 bases, and 13 bases separated the two germline ends. The CDR3 loop is CSVRQGIEQFF. The CDR3 DNA follows: TGCAGTGTGAGGCAGGGTATTGAGCAGTTCTTC.

A few counts support this clone. This chain links TRBV6-6 with TRBJ2-1; TRBD2 matches 9 bases. V lost 5 bases to trimming and J lost 4 bases; unmatched junction nucleotides: 6. This CDR3 contains 15 residues. CDR1 and CDR2 (germline): MNHNY, SVGAGI (reference sequence). CDR3 nucleotide sequence: TGTGCCAGCAGTAACCAGCGGGAGGCTTACAATGAGCAGTTCTTC. Translation gives CASSNQREAYNEQFF.

This clone was detected only a few times. The chain carries TRBV27 and TRBJ2-7; D possibly matches TRBD1 or TRBD2 (5 bases each). Germline V gene lookup returns CDR1 MNHEY and CDR2 SMNVEV (reference sequence). The CDR3 has 14 residues. Trimming took off 3 bases at V and 2 bases at J, with 11 bases between the two ends. The CDR3 nucleotides are TGTGCCAGCAGTTTTCAAGGGACCACCTACGAGCAGTACTTC. This sequence encodes CASSFQGTTYEQYF.

In this sample, this clone turned up a few times. The rearrangement links TRBV5-1 to TRBJ1-6; D remains unclear. Trimming left V 4 bases short and J 7 bases short, with 6 bases between. This CDR3 has 12 amino acids. Germline CDR1 reads SGHRS; CDR2 reads YFSETQ. Written as DNA, the CDR3 is TGCGCCAGCAGCGCATCCAATTCACCCCTCCACTTT. Its protein is CASSASNSPLHF.

This clone turned up a few times. V gene TRBV30 combines with J gene TRBJ1-1; tentative D call: TRBD1 (5 bases). There are 12 residues in the CDR3. CDR1 GTSNPN and CDR2 SVGIG come from the germline V gene (reference sequence). V gave up 0 bases and J gave up 7 bases, with 9 bases separating them. CDR3 loop: CAWSVWGGEAFF. In nucleotides, the CDR3 is TGTGCCTGGAGTGTATGGGGGGGTGAAGCTTTCTTT. Combining the CDR3 with reference TRBV30 and TRBJ1-1 gives the whole variable domain SQTIHQWPATLVQPVGSPLSLECTVEGTSNPNLYWYRQAAGRGLQLLFYSVGIGQISSEVPQNLSASRPQDRQFILSSKKLLLSDSGFYLCAWSVWGGEAFFGQGTRLTVV.

The CDR3 bases are TGTGCCAGCAGTTACAATGGGGTTGACACCATATATTTT. Its protein product is CASSYNGVDTIYF. The chain employs TRBV6-5 and TRBJ1-3; D not resolved. This CDR3 spans 13 amino acids. V dropped 2 bases and J dropped 8 bases, with 10 bases sitting between them. Germline CDR1 reads MNHEY; CDR2 reads SVGAGI.

The chain links TRBV19 to TRBJ2-1, with 14 bases matching TRBD2. This CDR3 spans 19 amino acids. J was trimmed by 4 bases and V by 0 bases; bases with no gene match: 8. Germline CDR1 is LNHDA and CDR2 is SQIVND (reference sequence). CDR3 nucleotide sequence: TGTGCCAGTAGTATAGAGGGGACGACTAGCGGGGGGGTATACAATGAGCAGTTCTTC. This encodes CASSIEGTTSGGVYNEQFF.

The chain combines TRBV29-1 with TRBJ2-5; TRBD1 aligns across 9 bases. Trimming took 6 bases from V and 5 from J; bases not matched to a gene: 7. The CDR3 has 13 amino acids. CDR1 and CDR2 from the germline V gene are SQVTM and ANQGSEA. The chain's CDR3 is CSVGTGRSETQYF. The CDR3 nucleotides read TGCAGCGTGGGGACAGGGCGGTCGGAGACCCAGTACTTC.